This record concerns one T cell receptor (beta chain) sequence. What it binds is not known. The data derive from a study of STAT5B mutations in CD4+ large granular lymphocyte leukemia. Study-wide results and caveats: No patients shared main leukemic clonotypes, though about 26% appeared at low frequency elsewhere. 8/27 top patient clones versus 2/35 control clones were TRBV06-family.

Germline CDR1 LNHDA, CDR2 SQIVND (reference sequence). The CDR3 spans 18 residues. The junction had 13 bases not matched to a gene; V was cut back by 5 bases and J by 4 bases. Using immunoSEQ multiplex PCR, the repertoire was profiled, and TCRdb retains in-frame clones only, with some absent. The sample shows some 41,000 clones, about four fifths of them seen only once. The sample was CD4+ T cells from blood buffy coats. The clonotype comes from a human donor in good health. The chain is built from TRBV19 and TRBJ1-5; TRBD1 matches at 11 bases. The CDR3 is CASSLGTGGTVGNQPQHF. CDR3 DNA: TGTGCCAGTAGTCTCGGGACAGGGGGAACAGTCGGGAATCAGCCCCAGCATTTT.